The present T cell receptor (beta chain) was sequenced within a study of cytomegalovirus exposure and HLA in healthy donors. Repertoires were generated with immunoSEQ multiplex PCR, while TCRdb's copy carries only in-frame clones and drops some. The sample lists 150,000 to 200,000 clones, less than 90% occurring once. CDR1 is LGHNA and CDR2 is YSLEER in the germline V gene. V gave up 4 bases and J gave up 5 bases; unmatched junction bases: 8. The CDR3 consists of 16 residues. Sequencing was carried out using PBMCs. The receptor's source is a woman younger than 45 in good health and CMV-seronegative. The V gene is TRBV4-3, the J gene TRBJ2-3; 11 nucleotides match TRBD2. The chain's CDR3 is CASSRRLAGMGDTQYF. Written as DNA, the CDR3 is TGCGCCAGCAGCCGAAGACTAGCGGGGATGGGAGATACGCAGTATTTT.